These T cell receptor beta chains were read from a single sample in a study of T cells in Graves' hyperthyroidism and ophthalmopathy. TCRdb analysed the multiplex PCR reads with MiXCR anew, one entry per CDR3 protein. This sample has about half a million distinct CDR3 sequences; about 20% occur once, and the top ten carry approximately 54%. The sample taken for sequencing was blood. The source is a woman in her 70s with Graves' ophthalmopathy. The CDR3 runs from the conserved cysteine through the conserved F or W. D genes are given only for firm matches. Clone size is shown for a subset of rows, as once, few, many or a class of expanded clone.

j_gene | d_gene | abundance | v_gene | CDR3aa | CDR3nt
TRBJ2-7 | . | few | TRBV27 | CASRGWEAVHEQYF | TGTGCCAGCAGAGGTTGGGAGGCGGTCCACGAGCAGTACTTC
TRBJ2-6 | . | . | TRBV18 | CASSPLDSSGANVLTF | TGTGCCAGCTCACCACTCGACAGCTCTGGGGCCAACGTCCTGACTTTC
TRBJ2-3 | TRBD2 | few | TRBV3-1 | CASSLPGLAGGGDTQYF | TGTGCCAGCAGCCTCCCCGGACTAGCGGGAGGCGGGGATACGCAGTATTTT
TRBJ2-1 | . | . | TRBV29-1 | CSVELSSAISYNEQFF | TGCAGCGTTGAGCTTAGCAGTGCCATCTCCTACAATGAGCAGTTCTTC
TRBJ1-4 | TRBD1 | few | TRBV7-6 | CASSSRTGHEKLFF | TGTGCCAGCAGCTCCCGGACAGGGCACGAAAAACTGTTTTTT
TRBJ1-1 | TRBD1 | few | TRBV24-1 | CATRRGRETEAFF | TGTGCCACCAGAAGGGGGCGAGAGACTGAAGCTTTCTTT
TRBJ2-7 | TRBD2 | . | TRBV6-2/TRBV6-3 | CASTFTTSGSYEQYF | TGTGCCAGCACTTTCACGACTAGCGGGTCCTACGAGCAGTACTTC
TRBJ2-7 | TRBD2 | many | TRBV7-9 | CASSRGEGQEQYF | TGTGCCAGCAGCCGCGGGGAGGGTCAAGAGCAGTACTTC
TRBJ1-5 | . | few | TRBV7-2 | CASSARTGSSNQPQHF | TGTGCCAGCAGCGCCCGGACTGGTTCAAGCAATCAGCCCCAGCATTTT
TRBJ2-5 | . | . | TRBV6-5 | CASKFGGFTRQETQCF | TGTGCCAGCAAGTTTGGGGGGTTTACCCGCCAAGAGACCCAGTGCTTC
TRBJ2-5 | TRBD1 | many | TRBV7-9 | CASSLGRGRRETQYF | TGTGCCAGCAGCTTAGGTAGGGGGCGCCGGGAGACCCAGTACTTC
TRBJ1-6 | . | . | TRBV30 | CAWSTRGVDSPLHF | TGTGCCTGGAGTACTAGGGGCGTCGATTCACCCCTCCACTTT
TRBJ2-5 | TRBD2 | few | TRBV12-3/TRBV12-4 | CASSLGGLAGETQYF | TGTGCCAGCAGTTTAGGGGGACTAGCGGGCGAGACCCAGTACTTC
TRBJ2-5 | . | . | TRBV9 | CASSPHVGQETQYF | TGTGCCAGCAGCCCCCATGTGGGACAAGAGACCCAGTACTTC
TRBJ1-5 | . | few | TRBV6-1 | CASRRLGQPQHF | TGTGCCAGCAGGAGATTGGGTCAGCCCCAGCATTTT
TRBJ2-1 | TRBD2 | . | TRBV19 | CASSTPGLAGVLSYNEQFF | TGTGCCAGTAGTACACCGGGACTAGCGGGGGTCTTATCCTACAATGAGCAGTTCTTC
TRBJ2-7 | TRBD1 | . | TRBV20-1 | CSARGTGGLYEQYF | TGCAGTGCTAGAGGGACAGGGGGCTTGTACGAGCAGTACTTC
TRBJ1-1 | . | . | TRBV5-1 | CASSLALGQPLNTEAFF | TGCGCCAGCAGCTTGGCATTGGGACAACCCCTGAACACTGAAGCTTTCTTT
TRBJ1-2 | TRBD1 | . | TRBV7-2 | CASSLELGTGGGYTF | TGTGCCAGCAGCTTAGAACTTGGGACAGGGGGCGGCTACACCTTC
TRBJ2-5 | TRBD2 | . | TRBV20-1 | CSALGLAGIQETQYF | TGCAGTGCCCTGGGACTAGCGGGGATCCAAGAGACCCAGTACTTC
TRBJ1-5 | . | . | TRBV20-1 | CSASGPNQPQHF | TGCAGTGCTTCGGGGCCCAATCAGCCCCAGCATTTT
TRBJ1-2 | TRBD1 | few | TRBV5-1 | CASSLTGTVSNYGYTF | TGCGCCAGCAGCTTGACTGGGACAGTGAGCAACTATGGCTACACCTTC
TRBJ1-1 | TRBD1 | few | TRBV20-1 | CSALGISGTGRTEAFF | TGCAGTGCATTAGGAATCTCCGGGACAGGAAGGACTGAAGCTTTCTTT
TRBJ2-7 | . | . | TRBV7-2 | CASSLGAGTSHEQYF | TGTGCCAGCAGCTTAGGGGCGGGGACCTCCCACGAGCAGTACTTC
TRBJ1-5 | . | . | TRBV4-3 | CASSQDKVGIYSNQPQHF | TGCGCCAGCAGCCAAGATAAAGTTGGCATCTATAGCAATCAGCCCCAGCATTTT
TRBJ2-7 | TRBD2 | . | TRBV6-5 | CASSYGWEGSEQYF | TGTGCCAGCAGTTACGGGTGGGAGGGGAGCGAGCAGTACTTC
TRBJ2-2 | . | . | TRBV19 | CASTTQGTGELFF | TGTGCCAGTACGACCCAGGGTACCGGGGAGCTGTTTTTT
TRBJ2-7 | . | . | TRBV30 | CAWSASGFTYEQYF | TGTGCCTGGAGCGCTAGTGGGTTTACCTACGAGCAGTACTTC
TRBJ2-2 | TRBD2 | . | TRBV7-7 | CASSPPLGGRRAGELFF | TGTGCTAGCAGCCCCCCCCTGGGCGGGAGGAGGGCCGGGGAGCTGTTTTTT
TRBJ1-1 | . | many | TRBV2 | CAGSRRTGTEAFF | TGTGCCGGGAGTAGGAGGACCGGCACTGAAGCTTTCTTT
TRBJ2-7 | TRBD2 | few | TRBV13 | CASSRARGAYEQYF | TGTGCCAGCAGCCGGGCCCGGGGGGCCTACGAGCAGTACTTC
TRBJ2-7 | TRBD1 | many | TRBV7-2 | CASRSGTGGYEQYF | TGTGCCAGCAGATCCGGGACAGGGGGCTACGAGCAGTACTTC
TRBJ2-3 | TRBD2 | few | TRBV6-1 | CASKKTSGTSDTQYF | TGTGCCAGCAAAAAGACTAGCGGGACGTCAGATACGCAGTATTTT
TRBJ1-1 | . | . | TRBV28 | CASSPELRATYTEAFF | TGTGCCAGCAGTCCCGAGTTGAGGGCCACTTACACTGAAGCTTTCTTT
TRBJ1-1 | TRBD1 | few | TRBV9 | CASSGLGTGKNTEAFF | TGTGCCAGCAGCGGCCTGGGGACAGGGAAGAACACTGAAGCTTTCTTT
TRBJ2-1 | . | . | TRBV15 | CATSRESRNEQFF | TGTGCCACCAGCAGAGAGTCAAGAAATGAGCAGTTCTTC
TRBJ2-7 | . | few | TRBV6-1 | CASTRDRSLGSYEQYF | TGTGCCAGCACTCGGGACCGCTCGTTAGGTTCCTACGAGCAGTACTTC
TRBJ2-2 | TRBD1 | few | TRBV6-1 | CASGGQGGNIAGELFF | TGTGCCAGCGGGGGACAGGGGGGTAATATAGCCGGGGAGCTGTTTTTT
TRBJ2-1 | TRBD2 | few | TRBV5-8 | CASSFRLANEQFF | TGTGCCAGCAGCTTCAGACTAGCCAATGAGCAGTTCTTC
TRBJ1-5 | . | . | TRBV5-6 | CASSLAGGQPQHF | TGTGCCAGCAGCCTGGCCGGGGGTCAGCCCCAGCATTTT
TRBJ2-7 | TRBD2 | . | TRBV6-1 | CASVGAGDRAQYF | TGTGCCAGCGTTGGAGCGGGAGATCGTGCGCAGTACTTC
TRBJ2-5 | . | many | TRBV29-1 | CSVEHPTAGTQYF | TGCAGCGTTGAACATCCCACGGCGGGGACCCAGTACTTC
TRBJ2-7 | . | many | TRBV7-2 | CASSHNNEQYF | TGTGCCAGCAGCCATAATAACGAGCAGTACTTC
TRBJ2-5 | . | . | TRBV24-1 | CATSDLSRGKETQYF | TGTGCCACCAGTGATTTGTCCAGGGGAAAAGAGACCCAGTACTTC
TRBJ1-2 | . | . | TRBV7-9 | CASSSPHGYTF | TGTGCCAGCAGCTCACCCCATGGCTACACCTTC